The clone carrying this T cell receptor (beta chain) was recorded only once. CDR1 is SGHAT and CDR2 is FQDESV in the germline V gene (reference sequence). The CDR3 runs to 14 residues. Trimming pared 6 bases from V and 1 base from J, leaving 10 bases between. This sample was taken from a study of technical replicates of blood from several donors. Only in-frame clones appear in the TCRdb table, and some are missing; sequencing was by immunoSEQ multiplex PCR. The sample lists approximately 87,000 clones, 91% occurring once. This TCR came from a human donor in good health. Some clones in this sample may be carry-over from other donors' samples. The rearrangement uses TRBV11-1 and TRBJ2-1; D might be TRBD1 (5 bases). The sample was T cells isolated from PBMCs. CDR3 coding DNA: TGTGCCAGCAGTGGACGGACATCCTACAATGAGCAGTTCTTC. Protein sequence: CASSGRTSYNEQFF.